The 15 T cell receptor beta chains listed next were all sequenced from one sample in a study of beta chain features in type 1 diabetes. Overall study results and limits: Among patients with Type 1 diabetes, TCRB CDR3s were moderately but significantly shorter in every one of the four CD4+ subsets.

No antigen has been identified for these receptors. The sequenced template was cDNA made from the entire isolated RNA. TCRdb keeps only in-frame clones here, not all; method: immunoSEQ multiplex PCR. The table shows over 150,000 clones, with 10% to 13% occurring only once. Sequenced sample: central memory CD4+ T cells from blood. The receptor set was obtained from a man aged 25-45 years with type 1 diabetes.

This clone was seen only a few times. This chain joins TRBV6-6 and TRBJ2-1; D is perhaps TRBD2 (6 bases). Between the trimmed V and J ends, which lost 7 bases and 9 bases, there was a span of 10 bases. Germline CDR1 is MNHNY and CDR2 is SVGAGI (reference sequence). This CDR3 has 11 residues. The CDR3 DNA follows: TGTGCCAGCAAATTGCGGGGTGAGCAGTTCTTC. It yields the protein CASKLRGEQFF.

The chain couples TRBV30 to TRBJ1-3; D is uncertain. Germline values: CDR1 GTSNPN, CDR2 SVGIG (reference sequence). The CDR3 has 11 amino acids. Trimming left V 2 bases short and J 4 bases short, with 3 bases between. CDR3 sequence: CAWSSGNTIYF. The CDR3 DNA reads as TGTGCCTGGAGTTCAGGAAACACCATATATTTT.

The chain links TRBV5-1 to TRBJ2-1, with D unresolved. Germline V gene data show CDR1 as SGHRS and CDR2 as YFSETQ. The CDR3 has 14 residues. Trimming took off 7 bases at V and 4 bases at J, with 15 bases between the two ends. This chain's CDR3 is CASSEEDTYNEQFF. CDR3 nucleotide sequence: TGCGCCAGCTCCGAAGAAGACACTTACAATGAGCAGTTCTTC. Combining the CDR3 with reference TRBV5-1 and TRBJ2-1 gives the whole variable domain KAGVTQTPRYLIKTRGQQVTLSCSPISGHRSVSWYQQTPGQGLQFLFEYFSETQRNKGNFPGRFSGRQFSNSRSEMNVSTLELGDSALYLCASSEEDTYNEQFFGPGTRLTVL.

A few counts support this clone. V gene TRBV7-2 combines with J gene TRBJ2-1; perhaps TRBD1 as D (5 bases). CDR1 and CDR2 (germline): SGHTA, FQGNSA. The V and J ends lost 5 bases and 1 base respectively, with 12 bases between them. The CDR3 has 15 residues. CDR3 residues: CASSRRGASYNEQFF. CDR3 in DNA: TGTGCCAGCAGCCGGCGTGGGGCGTCCTACAATGAGCAGTTCTTC.

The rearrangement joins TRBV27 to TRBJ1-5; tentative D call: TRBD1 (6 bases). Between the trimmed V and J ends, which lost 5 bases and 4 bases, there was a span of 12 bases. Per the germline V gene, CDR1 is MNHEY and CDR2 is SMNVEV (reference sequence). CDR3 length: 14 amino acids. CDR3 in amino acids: CASSATGLNQPQHF. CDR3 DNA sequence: TGTGCCAGCAGTGCTACAGGGTTGAATCAGCCCCAGCATTTT.

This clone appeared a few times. CDR3 DNA: TGTGCCAGCAGTGAAGATCGCGGGCGCTCCTACGAGCAGTACTTC. It yields the protein CASSEDRGRSYEQYF. The chain is built from TRBV2 and TRBJ2-7, with D possibly being TRBD2 (5 bases). Trimming removed 1 base from V and 0 bases from J, with 10 bases in between. The CDR3 has 15 amino acids. The V gene's germline CDR1 is SNHLY and CDR2 FYNNEI. Filled out from reference TRBV2 and TRBJ2-7, the complete variable domain reads EPEVTQTPSHQVTQMGQEVILRCVPISNHLYFYWYRQILGQKVEFLVSFYNNEISEKSEIFDDQFSVERPDGSNFTLKIRSTKLEDSAMYFCASSEDRGRSYEQYFGPGTRLTVT.

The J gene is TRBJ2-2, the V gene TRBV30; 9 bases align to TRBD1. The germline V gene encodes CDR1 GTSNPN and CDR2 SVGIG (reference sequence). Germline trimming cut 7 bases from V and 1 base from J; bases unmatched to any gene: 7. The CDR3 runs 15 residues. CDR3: CASPTGGENTGELFF. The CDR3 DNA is TGTGCCTCTCCTACAGGGGGCGAGAACACCGGGGAGCTGTTTTTT.

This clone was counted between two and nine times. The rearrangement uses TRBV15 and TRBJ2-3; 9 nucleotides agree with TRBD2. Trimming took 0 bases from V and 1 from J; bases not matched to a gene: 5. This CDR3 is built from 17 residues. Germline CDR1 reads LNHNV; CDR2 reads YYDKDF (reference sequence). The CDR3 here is CATSRDQGGRGTDTQYF. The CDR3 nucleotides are TGTGCCACCAGCAGAGATCAAGGCGGGAGGGGCACAGATACGCAGTATTTT.

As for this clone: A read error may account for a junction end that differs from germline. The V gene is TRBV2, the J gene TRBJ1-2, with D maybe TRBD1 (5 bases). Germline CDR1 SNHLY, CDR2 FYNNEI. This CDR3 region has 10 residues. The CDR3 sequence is CASSETQTDF. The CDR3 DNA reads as TGTGCCAGCAGTGAAACGCAGACAGACTTC. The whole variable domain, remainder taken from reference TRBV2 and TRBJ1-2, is EPEVTQTPSHQVTQMGQEVILRCVPISNHLYFYWYRQILGQKVEFLVSFYNNEISEKSEIFDDQFSVERPDGSNFTLKIRSTKLEDSAMYFCASSETQTDFGSGTRLTVV.

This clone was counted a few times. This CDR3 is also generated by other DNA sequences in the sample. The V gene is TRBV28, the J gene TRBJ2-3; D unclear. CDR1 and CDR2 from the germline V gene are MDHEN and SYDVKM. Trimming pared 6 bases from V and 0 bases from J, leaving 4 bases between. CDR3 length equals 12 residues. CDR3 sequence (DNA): TGTGCCAGCAGCCCTAGCACAGATACGCAGTATTTT. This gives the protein CASSPSTDTQYF.

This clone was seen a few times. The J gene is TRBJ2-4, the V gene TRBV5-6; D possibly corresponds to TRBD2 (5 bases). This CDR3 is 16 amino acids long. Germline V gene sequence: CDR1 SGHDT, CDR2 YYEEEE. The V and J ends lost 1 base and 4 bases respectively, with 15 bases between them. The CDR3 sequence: CASSLSGEVGKNIQYF. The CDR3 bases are TGTGCCAGCAGCTTGTCCGGGGAAGTTGGGAAAAACATTCAGTACTTC.

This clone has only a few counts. The CDR3 DNA follows: TGCGCCAGCAGTCACCTCAGGGGGAACTACGAGCAGTACTTC. The encoded protein is CASSHLRGNYEQYF. The rearrangement joins TRBV23-1 to TRBJ2-7; TRBD1 aligns across 7 bases. TRBV23-1 counts as an open reading frame of uncertain function. Trimming at V came to 3 bases and at J to 3 bases, leaving 5 bases not matched to a gene. The CDR3 extends over 14 amino acids.

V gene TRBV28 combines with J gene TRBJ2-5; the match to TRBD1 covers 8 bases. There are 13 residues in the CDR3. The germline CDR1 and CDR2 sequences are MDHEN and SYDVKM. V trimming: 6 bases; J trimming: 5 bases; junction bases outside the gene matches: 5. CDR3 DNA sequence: TGTGCCAGCAGACTCACAGGGGGGGAGACCCAGTACTTC. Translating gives CASRLTGGETQYF.

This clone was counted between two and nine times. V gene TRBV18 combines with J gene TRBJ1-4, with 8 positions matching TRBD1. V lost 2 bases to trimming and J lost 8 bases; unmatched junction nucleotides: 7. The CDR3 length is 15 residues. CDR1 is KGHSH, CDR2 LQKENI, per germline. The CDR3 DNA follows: TGTGCCAGCTCACCAACAGGGGGAGGAGGCGAAAAACTGTTTTTT. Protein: CASSPTGGGGEKLFF.

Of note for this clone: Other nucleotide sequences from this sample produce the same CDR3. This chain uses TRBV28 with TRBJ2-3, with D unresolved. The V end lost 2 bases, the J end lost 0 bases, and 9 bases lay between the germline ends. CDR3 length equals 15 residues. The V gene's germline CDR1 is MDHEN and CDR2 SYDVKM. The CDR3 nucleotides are TGTGCCAGCAGTTTACCGGGTCCTAGCACAGATACGCAGTATTTT. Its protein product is CASSLPGPSTDTQYF.